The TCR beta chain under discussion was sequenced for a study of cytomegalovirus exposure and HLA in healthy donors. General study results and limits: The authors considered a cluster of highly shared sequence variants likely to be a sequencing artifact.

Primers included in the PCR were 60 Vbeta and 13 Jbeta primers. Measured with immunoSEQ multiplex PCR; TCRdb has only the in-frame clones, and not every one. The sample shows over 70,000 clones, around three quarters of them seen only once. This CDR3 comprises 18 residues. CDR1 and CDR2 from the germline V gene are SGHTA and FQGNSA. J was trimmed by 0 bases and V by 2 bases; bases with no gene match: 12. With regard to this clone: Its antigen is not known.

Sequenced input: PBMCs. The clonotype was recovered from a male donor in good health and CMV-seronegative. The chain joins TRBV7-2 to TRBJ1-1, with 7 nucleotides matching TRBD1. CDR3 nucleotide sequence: TGTGCCAGCAGCTTACAGACAGGGACGGTAAGCATGAACACTGAAGCTTTCTTT. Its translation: CASSLQTGTVSMNTEAFF.